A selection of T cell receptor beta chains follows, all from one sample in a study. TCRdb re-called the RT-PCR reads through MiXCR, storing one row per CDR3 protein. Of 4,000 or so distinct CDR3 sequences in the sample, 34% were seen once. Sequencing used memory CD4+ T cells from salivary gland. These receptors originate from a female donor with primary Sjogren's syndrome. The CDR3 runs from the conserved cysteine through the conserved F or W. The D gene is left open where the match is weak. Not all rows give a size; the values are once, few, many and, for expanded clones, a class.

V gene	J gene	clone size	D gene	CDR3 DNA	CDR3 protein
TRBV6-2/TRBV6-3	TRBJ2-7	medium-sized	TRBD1	TGTGCCAGCAGTTACGGGACAGACCACTACGAGCAGTACTTC	CASSYGTDHYEQYF
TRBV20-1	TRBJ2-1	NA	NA	TGCAGTGCTACTACTTCGACAGTGGTATCAACGCAGAGTGAGTTCTTC	CSATTSTVVSTQSEFF
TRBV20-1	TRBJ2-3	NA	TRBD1	TGCAGTGCTACTACTTCGACAGGGGGCAATGAGCAGTATTTT	CSATTSTGGNEQYF
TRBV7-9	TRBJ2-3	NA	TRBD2	TGTGCCAGCAGCTTTCGGCTAGCGGGGGGGCTGGGCACAGATACGCAGTATTTT	CASSFRLAGGLGTDTQYF
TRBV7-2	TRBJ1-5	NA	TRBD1	TGTGCCAGCAGGGAACAGGGGGGTGGCAATCAGCCCCAGCATTTT	CASREQGGGNQPQHF
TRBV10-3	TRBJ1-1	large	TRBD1	TGTGCCATCAGGGAGACAGGGAGCGGCATGAACACTGAAGCTTTCTTT	CAIRETGSGMNTEAFF
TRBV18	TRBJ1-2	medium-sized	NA	TGTGCCAGCTCACCAAGTGCCAGCGGATATGGCTACACCTTC	CASSPSASGYGYTF
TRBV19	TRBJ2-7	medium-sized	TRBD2	TGTGCCAGTAGTTCTCGACTAGCGGGAGTCTACGAGCAGTACTTC	CASSSRLAGVYEQYF
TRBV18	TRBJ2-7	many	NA	TGTGCCAGCTCACCCCAACAGGGAAGGGGTGAGCAGTACTTC	CASSPQQGRGEQYF
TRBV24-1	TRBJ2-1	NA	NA	NA	CATMYLCASSLTGASSYNEQFF
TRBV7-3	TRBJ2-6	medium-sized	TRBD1	TGTGCCAGCAGCTCTCGGACAGGGGCCGGGGCCAACGTCCTGACTTTC	CASSSRTGAGANVLTF
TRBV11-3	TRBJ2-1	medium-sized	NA	TGTGCCAGCAGCTTAGGGCAGGGGGGTAATGAGCAGTTCTTC	CASSLGQGGNEQFF
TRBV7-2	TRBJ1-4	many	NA	TGTGCCAGCAGATATCCAGGGAAGGGGGAAAAACTGTTTTTT	CASRYPGKGEKLFF
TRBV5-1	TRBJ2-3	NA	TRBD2	TGCGCCAGCAGAAAAGCAGGGACTAGCGGGGGCCCCCGAAATACGCAGTATTTT	CASRKAGTSGGPRNTQYF
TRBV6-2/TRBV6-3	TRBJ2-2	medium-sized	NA	TGTGCCAGCAGTTACCGGGGGGCGCGGGACACCGGGGAGCTGTTTTTT	CASSYRGARDTGELFF
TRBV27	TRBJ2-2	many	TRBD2	TGTGCCAGCAGTTCGGGACTAGCGGACTACACCGGGGAGCTGTTTTTT	CASSSGLADYTGELFF
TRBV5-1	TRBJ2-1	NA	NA	TGTGCCAGCAGCTTGGATTTAATAAGCTCCTACAATGAGCAGTTCTTC	CASSLDLISSYNEQFF
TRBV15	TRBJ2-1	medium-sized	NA	TGTGCCACCAGCAGAGATGGAACCCAGGGCCCGGTCTCCTACAATGAGCAGTTCTTC	CATSRDGTQGPVSYNEQFF
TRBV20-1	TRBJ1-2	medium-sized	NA	TGCAGTGCAGTAGGACGGAGAGCTAACTATGGCTACACCTTC	CSAVGRRANYGYTF
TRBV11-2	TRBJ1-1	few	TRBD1	TGTGCCAGCAGCTTCCTCGCCGGGACAGGGGGCTCCCCGGTCACAGCTTTCTTT	CASSFLAGTGGSPVTAFF
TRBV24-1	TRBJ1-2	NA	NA	TGTGCCACCAGTGATTCTGGCCGCAACCCGTATGGCTACACCTTC	CATSDSGRNPYGYTF
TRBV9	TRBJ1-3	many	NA	TGTGCCAGCAGCGGCCGAGGGCTCTCTGGAAACACCATATATTTT	CASSGRGLSGNTIYF
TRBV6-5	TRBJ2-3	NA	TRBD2	TGTGCCAGCAGTTACTCGGCTAGCGGGTGGGATACGCAGTATTTT	CASSYSASGWDTQYF
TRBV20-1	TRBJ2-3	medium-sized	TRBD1	TGCAGTGCTAGAGGTACCGGGACAGGGTTAACAGATACGCAGTATTTT	CSARGTGTGLTDTQYF
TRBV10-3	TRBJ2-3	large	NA	TGTGCCATCGGCCCGGTTGACAGAGATACGCAGTATTTT	CAIGPVDRDTQYF
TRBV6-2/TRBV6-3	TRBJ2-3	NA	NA	TGTGCCAGCAGTTACGGGGGCTCTGGGCACACGCAGTATTTT	CASSYGGSGHTQYF
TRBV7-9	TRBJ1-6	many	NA	TGTGCCATCAGCCGTTTGAACAATTCACCCCTCCACTTT	CAISRLNNSPLHF
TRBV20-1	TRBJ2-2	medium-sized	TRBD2	TGCAGTGCTAGGTCACTAGCGGGAGTCGACACCGGGGAGCTGTTTTTT	CSARSLAGVDTGELFF
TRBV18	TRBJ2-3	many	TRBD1	TGTGCCACCTACAGGGGTACAGATACGCAGTATTTT	CATYRGTDTQYF
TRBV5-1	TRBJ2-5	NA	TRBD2	TGCGCCAGCAGCTTGGCACCTAGCGGGGCGCAAGAGACCCAGTACTTC	CASSLAPSGAQETQYF
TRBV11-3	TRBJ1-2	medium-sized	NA	TGTGCCAGCAGCCCCAGACAGGACCTAACTAGAGGCTACACCTTC	CASSPRQDLTRGYTF
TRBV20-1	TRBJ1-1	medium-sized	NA	TGCAGTGCTAGACAGGCCCACACTGAAGCTTTCTTT	CSARQAHTEAFF
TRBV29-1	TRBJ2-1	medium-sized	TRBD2	TGCAGCGTAGCCACTAGCGGGGTTCACAATGAGCAGTTCTTC	CSVATSGVHNEQFF
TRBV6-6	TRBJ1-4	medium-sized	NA	TGTGCCAGCAGTTATCCCACGGAAAAACTGTTTTTT	CASSYPTEKLFF
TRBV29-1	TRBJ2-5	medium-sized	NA	TGCAGCGTTGCCCCGGGATTAGGAGAGACCCAGTACTTC	CSVAPGLGETQYF
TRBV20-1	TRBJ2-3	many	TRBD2	TGCAGTGTAGCGGGTTCTAGCACAGATACGCAGTATTTT	CSVAGSSTDTQYF
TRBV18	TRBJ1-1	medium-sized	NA	TGTGCCAGCTCACCCACCCGGGGCCCGAACACTGAAGCTTTCTTT	CASSPTRGPNTEAFF
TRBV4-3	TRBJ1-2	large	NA	TGCGCCAGCAGCCAATGGGACGGAGAATATGGCTACACCTTC	CASSQWDGEYGYTF
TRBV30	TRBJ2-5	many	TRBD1	TGTGCCTGGAGTCCCAGGGGGAGTCTGCAAGAGACCCAGTACTTC	CAWSPRGSLQETQYF
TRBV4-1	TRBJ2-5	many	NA	TGCGCCAGCAGCCAAGGAAAAGTGGAGACCCAGTACTTC	CASSQGKVETQYF
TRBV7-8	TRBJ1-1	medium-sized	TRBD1	TGTGCCAGCAGGTCTGACAGGGGAATTCTGAACACTGAAGCTTTCTTT	CASRSDRGILNTEAFF
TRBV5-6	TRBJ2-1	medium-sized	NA	TGTGCCAGCAGCTTTGGGAGGAGGGGGACCTACAATGAGCAGTTCTTC	CASSFGRRGTYNEQFF
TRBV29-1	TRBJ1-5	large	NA	TGCAGCGCTGGCGAGACCGACAATCAGCCCCAGCATTTT	CSAGETDNQPQHF
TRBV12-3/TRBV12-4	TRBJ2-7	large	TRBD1	TGTGCCAGCAGCCTTGCCGGGACAGGGCGCGAGCAGTACTTC	CASSLAGTGREQYF
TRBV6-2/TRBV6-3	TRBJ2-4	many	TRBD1	TGTGCCAGCAGTTCCATTCCGGGACAGTACATGAAAAACATTCAGTACTTC	CASSSIPGQYMKNIQYF